The table lists the clone carrying this TCR beta chain with a count of one. This CDR3 has 14 residues. Trimming removed 10 bases at V and 4 bases at J, with 16 bases between. The V gene's germline CDR1 is MDHEN and CDR2 SYDVKM. Each CDR3 protein gets one entry after TCRdb re-called the RT-PCR reads with MiXCR. Of about 700,000 distinct CDR3 sequences in the sample, approximately 14% are singletons; the top ten hold roughly 3.9%. The chain carries TRBV28 and TRBJ2-2; tentative D call: TRBD1 (6 bases). Input material: memory CD4+ T cells from blood. This TCR was recovered from a female donor in good health, serving as a healthy control. This CDR3 reads CATNRPTGTGELFF. CDR3 coding DNA: TGTGCCACCAACCGACCGACAGGCACCGGGGAGCTGTTTTTT.